A single sample is the source of the 18 T cell receptor beta chains below, sequenced in a study of monozygotic twins with inflammatory bowel disease (dated by TCRdb to between 2019 and 2020). The library was prepared using 5' RACE. Sequencing was carried out with an Illumina HiSeq 2500. TCRdb reanalyzed the reads, keeping one entry per CDR3 protein sequence and omitting DNA. This sample's table has entries for about 450,000 distinct CDR3 sequences. Together, the top ten hold approximately 2.4% of the sample. Specimen: blood. The receptors here all came from a human donor with ulcerative colitis or Crohn's disease, or a healthy co-twin of an affected twin (not recorded which).

V and J are TRBV7-6 and TRBJ2-5; there is no DNA to check the TCRdb D call of TRBD1. The CDR3 length is 16 residues. CDR1 and CDR2 from the germline V gene are SGHVS and FNYEAQ. This CDR3 reads CASSPRSTGLQETQYF.

This rearrangement joins TRBV20-1 to TRBJ2-1; TCRdb calls TRBD1, which cannot be checked without DNA. The germline CDR1 and CDR2 sequences are DFQATT and SNEGSKA (reference sequence). The CDR3 is made up of 14 amino acids. The CDR3 is CSALWGGDPNEQFF.

The V and J genes are TRBV5-1 and TRBJ2-7. CDR1 is SGHRS and CDR2 is YFSETQ in the germline V gene. This CDR3 is built from 11 residues. CDR3 region: CASRLGYEQYF. The full variable domain, rest sourced from reference TRBV5-1 and TRBJ2-7, is KAGVTQTPRYLIKTRGQQVTLSCSPISGHRSVSWYQQTPGQGLQFLFEYFSETQRNKGNFPGRFSGRQFSNSRSEMNVSTLELGDSALYLCASRLGYEQYFGPGTRLTVT.

This chain joins TRBV20-1 and TRBJ1-2; the D call of TRBD1 rests on TCRdb alone, since no DNA is present to check it. The CDR3 has 13 residues. Looked up from germline, CDR1 is DFQATT and CDR2 is SNEGSKA (reference sequence). This chain's CDR3 is CRADKTGGYSYTF.

The CDR3 loop is CASSFDPGTDTQYF. The J gene is TRBJ2-3, the V gene TRBV7-2; TCRdb's assignment of TRBD1 cannot be checked, as there is no DNA. The germline V gene encodes CDR1 SGHTA and CDR2 FQGNSA. The length of the CDR3 is 14 residues.

The chain has TRBV5-1 and TRBJ1-1. The CDR3 sequence is 16 residues long. Germline values: CDR1 SGHRS, CDR2 YFSETQ. CDR3 amino acids: CASSLSSGGRTGEAFF.

The CDR3 sequence is CAIAAQAGNTIYF. The chain uses TRBV10-3 and TRBJ1-3. Germline V gene sequence: CDR1 ENHRY, CDR2 SYGVKD. The CDR3 spans 13 residues.

This rearrangement joins TRBV4-3 to TRBJ2-7; lacking DNA, the TRBD1 call made by TCRdb goes unchecked. The CDR3 covers 15 residues. Germline V CDR1 and CDR2: LGHNA, YSLEER. Here the CDR3 reads CASSQVTGGIYEQYF.

This rearrangement joins TRBV27 to TRBJ2-1; as DNA is missing, the TRBD1 call by TCRdb cannot be tested. The CDR3 has 15 residues. The V gene's germline CDR1 is MNHEY and CDR2 SMNVEV (reference sequence). The CDR3 loop is CASRRGGSSYNEQFF.

V is TRBV5-1 and J is TRBJ2-2; TCRdb outputs TRBD2, but without DNA this stays unchecked. The CDR3 loop spans 17 amino acids. CDR1 and CDR2 from the germline V gene are SGHRS and YFSETQ. The chain's CDR3 is CASMGSYGSPNTGELFF.

The chain links TRBV20-1 to TRBJ1-4. The germline gives CDR1 DFQATT, CDR2 SNEGSKA (reference sequence). CDR3 length: 15 amino acids. The CDR3 region is CSAPLRSATNEKLFF.

The rearrangement links TRBV12-3 or TRBV12-4 to TRBJ2-1. CDR3 length: 14 amino acids. CDR3 amino acids: CASRTGSHDNEQFF.

The chain employs TRBV7-9 and TRBJ2-1; TCRdb's D call of TRBD1 is untestable without DNA. The CDR3 length is 13 residues. CDR1 and CDR2 from the germline V gene are SEHNR and FQNEAQ (reference sequence). The CDR3: CASSTDRNNEQFF.

The V and J genes are TRBV15 and TRBJ2-1; the D gene TCRdb calls, TRBD2, cannot be checked with no DNA. Germline CDR1 is LNHNV and CDR2 is YYDKDF (reference sequence). This CDR3 has 17 residues. The CDR3: CATIGTSGSRAYNEQFF.

V gene TRBV5-5 combines with J gene TRBJ1-2. Germline V CDR1 and CDR2: SGHKS, YYEKEE (reference sequence). This CDR3 comprises 14 residues. CDR3 sequence reads: CASSAGQLIYGYTF.

The genes are TRBV7-9 and TRBJ1-2; TCRdb indicates TRBD1, and absent DNA this call remains unverified. The CDR3 spans 11 residues. Germline lookup yields CDR1 SEHNR and CDR2 FQNEAQ (reference sequence). CDR3 protein: CASSSRQGPAF.

The chain is built from TRBV12-3 or TRBV12-4 and TRBJ1-1. This CDR3 is 13 amino acids long. CDR3 in amino acids: CASTSVRNTEAFF.

This chain joins TRBV29-1 and TRBJ2-5; the TRBD1 assignment by TCRdb is unverifiable without DNA. The germline V gene encodes CDR1 SQVTM and CDR2 ANQGSEA. This CDR3 spans 12 amino acids. The CDR3 is CSVPQGQETQYF.